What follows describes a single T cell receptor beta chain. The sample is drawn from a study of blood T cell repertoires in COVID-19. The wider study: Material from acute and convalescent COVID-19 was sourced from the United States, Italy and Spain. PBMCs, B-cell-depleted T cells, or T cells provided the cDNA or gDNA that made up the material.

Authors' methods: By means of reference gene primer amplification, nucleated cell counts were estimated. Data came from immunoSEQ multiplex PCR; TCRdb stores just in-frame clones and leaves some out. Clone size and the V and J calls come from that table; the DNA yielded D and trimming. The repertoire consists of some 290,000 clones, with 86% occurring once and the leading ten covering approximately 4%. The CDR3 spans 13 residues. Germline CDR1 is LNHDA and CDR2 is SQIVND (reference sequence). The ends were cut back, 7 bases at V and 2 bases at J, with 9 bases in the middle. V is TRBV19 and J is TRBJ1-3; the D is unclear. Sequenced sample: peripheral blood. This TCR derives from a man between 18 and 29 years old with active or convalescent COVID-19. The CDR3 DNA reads TGTGCCAGTACAGTAACCGCTGGAAACACCATATATTTT. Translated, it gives CASTVTAGNTIYF.